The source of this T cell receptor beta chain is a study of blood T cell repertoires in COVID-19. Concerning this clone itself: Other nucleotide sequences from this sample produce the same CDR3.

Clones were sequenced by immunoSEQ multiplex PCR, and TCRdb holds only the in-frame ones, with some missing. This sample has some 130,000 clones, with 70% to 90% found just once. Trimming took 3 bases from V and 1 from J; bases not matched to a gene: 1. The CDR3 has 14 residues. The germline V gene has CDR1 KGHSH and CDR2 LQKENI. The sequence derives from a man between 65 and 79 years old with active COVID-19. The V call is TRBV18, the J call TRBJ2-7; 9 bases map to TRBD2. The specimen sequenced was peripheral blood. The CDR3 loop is CASSPGLASYEQYF. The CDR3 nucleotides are TGTGCCAGCTCACCGGGACTAGCATCCTACGAGCAGTACTTC.